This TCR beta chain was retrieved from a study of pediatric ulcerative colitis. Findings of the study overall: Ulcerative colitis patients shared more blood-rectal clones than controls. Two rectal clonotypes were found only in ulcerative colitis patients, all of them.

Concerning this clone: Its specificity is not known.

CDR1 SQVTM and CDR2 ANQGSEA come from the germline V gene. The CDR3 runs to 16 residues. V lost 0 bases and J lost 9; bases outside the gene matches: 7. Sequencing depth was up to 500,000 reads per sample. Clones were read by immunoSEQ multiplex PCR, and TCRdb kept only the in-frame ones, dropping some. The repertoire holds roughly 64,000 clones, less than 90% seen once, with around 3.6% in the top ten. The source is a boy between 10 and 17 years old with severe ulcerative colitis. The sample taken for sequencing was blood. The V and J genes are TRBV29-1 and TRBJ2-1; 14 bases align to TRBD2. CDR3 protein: CSVEEGGLAGGGEQFF. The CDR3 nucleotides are TGCAGCGTTGAAGAAGGTGGACTAGCGGGAGGAGGTGAGCAGTTCTTC.